The present entry profiles one T cell receptor (beta chain) with its context. Different DNA sequences within this sample yield the same CDR3. This sample is part of a study of shared clonotypes between healthy human individuals. Data came from immunoSEQ multiplex PCR; TCRdb stores just in-frame clones and leaves some out. The sample has 2 million to 2.5 million clones, roughly 96% seen once. The CDR3 length is 14 residues. CDR1 and CDR2 from the germline V gene are SNHLY and FYNNEI. Deletions cut 4 bases from V and 2 bases from J, with 9 bases between. What was sequenced was naive CD4+ T cells sorted from blood. Documented subset: CD45RA+ positively selected. The V gene is TRBV2, the J gene TRBJ2-1; D gene ambiguous. The origin of this receptor is a man younger than 35 in good health. CDR3: CASSGVSTYNEQFF. The CDR3, as DNA: TGTGCCAGCAGTGGCGTGTCGACCTACAATGAGCAGTTCTTC. Looking up the rest from reference TRBV2 and TRBJ2-1 gives the full variable domain: EPEVTQTPSHQVTQMGQEVILRCVPISNHLYFYWYRQILGQKVEFLVSFYNNEISEKSEIFDDQFSVERPDGSNFTLKIRSTKLEDSAMYFCASSGVSTYNEQFFGPGTRLTVL.